This TCR beta chain was retrieved from a study of STAT5B mutations in CD4+ large granular lymphocyte leukemia. Study-wide results and limits: Compared with healthy controls (2/35), patient top clones favored TRBV06 (8/27).

Profiled with immunoSEQ multiplex PCR; TCRdb holds only in-frame clones, not every one. Of 30,000 to 40,000 clones in the sample, around three quarters were seen once. This clone was seen only once. Its specificity is not known. V gave up 6 bases and J gave up 4 bases, with 9 bases separating them. From germline, CDR1 is SNHLY and CDR2 FYNNEI. There are 13 residues in the CDR3. This sequence joins TRBV2 and TRBJ2-2, with D perhaps assigned TRBD1 or TRBD2 (5 bases each). Source material: CD4+ T cells from blood buffy coats. This receptor was obtained from a human donor in good health. The CDR3 bases are TGTGCCAGCAGCCGGGGCTCCACCGGGGAGCTGTTTTTT. Its protein product is CASSRGSTGELFF.